This TCR beta chain was recorded in a study of human T cells and chemical hapten exposure. Findings and caveats of the study: There was alopecia in the donors, so their immune response may differ from that of healthy people.

This CDR3 has 12 amino acids. CDR1 and CDR2 from the germline V gene are KGHSH and LQKENI. Trimming took 8 bases from V and 0 from J, leaving 7 bases between them. Original analysis: TCRs per sample had a median of approximately 100,000 and ranged from about 23,224 to 700,000. TCRdb analysed the RACE reads with MiXCR anew, one entry per CDR3 protein. TCRdb, not the original authors, processed these V and J calls. Seen here are 340,000 or so distinct CDR3 sequences, under 8% observed once, and the top ten hold 8.4%. Time point described: patch test 1, 2 weeks after DPC sensitization. The treatment was: therapeutic diphenylcyclopropenone sensitization with weekly scalp DPC. This clonotype was found many times. What it binds is unknown.

The receptor comes from a woman between 18 and 29 years old with alopecia areata. Some clones in this sample may be carry-over from other donors' samples. V usage is TRBV18 and J usage is TRBJ1-1; unclear D gene. The source was whole blood, collected in connection with sensitization to the hapten diphenylcyclopropenone (DPC). The CDR3 sequence: CASSQMNTEAFF. The DNA for the CDR3 is TGTGCCAGCAGCCAGATGAACACTGAAGCTTTCTTT.